These T cell receptor beta chains were read from a single sample in a study of OX40 agonist ivuxolimab in advanced cancers. Profiled with immunoSEQ multiplex PCR; TCRdb holds only in-frame clones, not every one. The table has 90,000 or so clones, roughly nine tenths seen once; the top ten hold roughly 2.6%. Source: CD4+ or CD8+ T cells sorted from blood, taken in a trial of the OX40 agonist ivuxolimab. These receptors were collected from an adult with an advanced solid tumor such as melanoma, head and neck, liver or kidney cancer. The CDR3 runs from the conserved cysteine through the conserved F or W. D genes are given only for firm matches. Rows give clone size only sometimes, using once, few, many, or a class for an expanded clone.

V	J	D	size	CDR3	DNA
TRBV6-4	TRBJ2-1	.	.	CATPARGKKNNEQFF	TGTGCCACACCCGCCAGGGGAAAGAAAAACAATGAGCAGTTCTTC
TRBV21-1	TRBJ2-7	.	.	CASSKDRRVTYEQYF	TGTGCCAGCAGCAAAGATCGCAGGGTCACCTACGAGCAGTACTTC
TRBV5-4	TRBJ2-1	.	.	CASSQGGSGFYEQFF	TGTGCCAGCAGTCAGGGCGGGTCGGGGTTTTATGAGCAGTTCTTC
TRBV28	TRBJ1-4	TRBD1	.	CASSRTGGILTNEKLFF	TGTGCCAGCAGTCGGACAGGGGGTATATTAACTAATGAAAAACTGTTTTTT
TRBV18	TRBJ1-5	TRBD1	.	CASSPDRSNSNQPQHF	TGTGCCAGCTCACCGGACAGGTCGAATAGCAATCAGCCCCAGCATTTT
TRBV27	TRBJ1-6	TRBD1	.	CASSLNRGNSPLHF	TGTGCCAGCAGTTTGAACAGGGGTAATTCACCCCTCCACTTT
TRBV6-1	TRBJ1-2	TRBD1	few	CASSEAGGGRGYTF	TGTGCCAGCAGTGAAGCAGGAGGGGGCAGGGGCTACACCTTC
TRBV28	TRBJ1-3	.	.	CASSSYFSGNTIYF	TGTGCCAGCAGCTCTTATTTCTCTGGAAACACCATATATTTT
TRBV28	TRBJ1-4	TRBD1	once	CASGLQGAQGNEKLFF	TGTGCCAGCGGACTACAGGGGGCGCAGGGTAATGAAAAACTGTTTTTT
TRBV27	TRBJ1-2	.	.	CASSYGGSYGYTF	TGTGCCAGCAGCTACGGCGGCAGCTATGGCTACACCTTC
TRBV5-8	TRBJ2-4	.	.	CASRPGANIQYF	TGTGCCAGCCGGCCGGGGGCAAACATTCAGTACTTC
TRBV14	TRBJ2-4	.	.	CASGRAGENIQYF	TGTGCCTCGGGGAGAGCGGGCGAAAACATTCAGTACTTC
TRBV28	TRBJ1-5	TRBD1	.	CASRRQGLSNQPQHF	TGTGCCAGCAGGCGACAGGGATTAAGCAATCAGCCCCAGCATTTT
TRBV5-5	TRBJ1-1	.	.	CASSLLYSNTEAFF	TGTGCCAGCAGTCTTCTGTACAGTAACACTGAAGCTTTCTTT
TRBV19	TRBJ1-5	.	.	CASSQRVRNQPQHF	TGTGCCAGTAGTCAAAGGGTTCGCAATCAGCCCCAGCATTTT
TRBV6-5	TRBJ1-1	.	.	CASSYAPDGNTEAFF	TGTGCCAGCAGTTACGCGCCGGACGGGAACACTGAAGCTTTCTTT